These 29 T cell receptor beta chains were all obtained from the same sample, sequenced in a study of blood T cell repertoires in COVID-19. Repertoires were generated with immunoSEQ multiplex PCR, while TCRdb's copy carries only in-frame clones and drops some. The sample gives 120,000 to 150,000 clones, more than 75% of which show up once; 5% is in the top ten. The sequenced material came from peripheral blood. The receptor source for this set is a woman between 45 and 65 years old with acute or convalescent COVID-19.

This chain connects TRBV19 to TRBJ2-2; TRBD1 matches 10 bases. V was pared by 9 bases and J by 5 bases, with 6 bases of the junction left unmatched. Germline V gene data show CDR1 as LNHDA and CDR2 as SQIVND (reference sequence). CDR3 length: 14 amino acids. The CDR3 nucleotides read TGTGCCAGCTGGGGGACAGGGGAGACCGGGGAGCTGTTTTTT. Encoded protein: CASWGTGETGELFF.

The chain carries TRBV29-1 and TRBJ1-1; 7 bases fit TRBD1. CDR1 is SQVTM, CDR2 ANQGSEA, per germline. The junction had 5 bases not matched to a gene; V was cut back by 4 bases and J by 3 bases. The CDR3 runs 13 residues. As DNA, the CDR3 is TGCAGCGTTGGAGGGGGCGGGTACACTGAAGCTTTCTTT. Translating gives CSVGGGGYTEAFF.

This clone was picked up a small number of times. The genes are TRBV5-6 and TRBJ2-1, with D unclear. The germline gives CDR1 SGHDT, CDR2 YYEEEE. With 4 bases removed from V and 1 base from J, the gap between germline ends came to 15 bases. The CDR3 is made up of 16 amino acids. The CDR3 here is CASSPAAGPSYNEQFF. CDR3 DNA: TGTGCCAGCAGCCCCGCGGCTGGTCCGTCCTACAATGAGCAGTTCTTC.

The chain employs TRBV4-3 and TRBJ2-3; 9 bases are a match to TRBD2. With 0 bases clipped from V and 4 bases from J, the junction kept 11 bases outside the gene matches. This CDR3 region has 18 residues. CDR1 is LGHNA, CDR2 YSLEER, per germline. CDR3 residues: CASSQDRSGGGGSDTQYF. For the CDR3, the DNA is TGCGCCAGCAGCCAAGACCGGTCCGGCGGGGGGGGATCAGATACGCAGTATTTT.

The chain links TRBV6-2 or TRBV6-3 to TRBJ2-1, with 7 bases that match TRBD2. The germline gives CDR1 MNHEY, CDR2 SVGEGT. The CDR3 runs 14 residues. Trimming at V came to 2 bases and at J to 5 bases, leaving 3 bases not matched to a gene. The CDR3 spells CASSYLAENNEQFF. In DNA, the CDR3 is TGTGCCAGCAGTTACCTAGCGGAGAACAATGAGCAGTTCTTC.

The V call is TRBV19, the J call TRBJ1-1; the D gene is possibly TRBD1 (6 bases). Germline values: CDR1 LNHDA, CDR2 SQIVND (reference sequence). V lost 7 bases, J lost 1 base, and 13 bases lay in between. This CDR3 is 14 amino acids long. The CDR3 nucleotides are TGTGCCAGTAAGATATCGGGACAGAACACTGAAGCTTTCTTT. Translated: CASKISGQNTEAFF. Variable domain in full (rest from reference TRBV19 and TRBJ1-1): DGGITQSPKYLFRKEGQNVTLSCEQNLNHDAMYWYRQDPGQGLRLIYYSQIVNDFQKGDIAEGYSVSREKKESFPLTVTSAQKNPTAFYLCASKISGQNTEAFFGQGTRLTVV.

V gene TRBV7-2 combines with J gene TRBJ1-4; D is ambiguous. Germline V gene data show CDR1 as SGHTA and CDR2 as FQGNSA. V was pared by 0 bases and J by 5 bases, with 7 bases between. The CDR3 is 14 residues long. DNA of the CDR3: TGTGCCAGCAGCTTAGCACCAGCGAATGAAAAACTGTTTTTT. Its translation: CASSLAPANEKLFF. The whole variable domain, filled in from reference TRBV7-2 and TRBJ1-4, reads GAGVSQSPSNKVTEKGKDVELRCDPISGHTALYWYRQSLGQGLEFLIYFQGNSAPDKSGLPSDRFSAERTGGSVSTLTIQRTQQEDSAVYLCASSLAPANEKLFFGSGTQLSVL.

The J gene is TRBJ2-1, the V gene TRBV19, with 9 bases matching TRBD1. Losses at the gene ends were 5 bases for V and 7 bases for J; bases not matched to a gene: 15. CDR3 length: 17 residues. Germline V gene data show CDR1 as LNHDA and CDR2 as SQIVND (reference sequence). CDR3 sequence reads: CASSSTPSGQGKNEQFF. CDR3 nucleotides: TGTGCCAGTAGTTCCACTCCTTCGGGACAGGGTAAAAATGAGCAGTTCTTC.

This clone was detected only a few times. The chain couples TRBV29-1 to TRBJ1-3, with D possibly TRBD1 on 5 matching bases. CDR1 SQVTM and CDR2 ANQGSEA come from the germline V gene. V lost 6 bases, J lost 0 bases, and 15 bases lay in between. This CDR3 has 15 amino acids. The CDR3 DNA is TGCAGCGTCGCCCCGGGACTCGACTCTGGAAACACCATATATTTT. This encodes CSVAPGLDSGNTIYF.

The chain links TRBV7-9 to TRBJ1-1; 7 bases match TRBD1. Germline trimming cut 6 bases from V and 1 base from J; bases unmatched to any gene: 5. Germline-derived CDR1 and CDR2 are SEHNR and FQNEAQ (reference sequence). CDR3 size: 14 residues. The CDR3 loop reads CASRDWTGNTEAFF. The CDR3 region has the DNA TGTGCCAGCAGGGACTGGACAGGGAACACTGAAGCTTTCTTT.

This chain uses TRBV19 with TRBJ1-3; D not certain. The germline V and J ends were trimmed by 5 bases and 4 bases, with 15 bases remaining between them. The germline V gene encodes CDR1 LNHDA and CDR2 SQIVND (reference sequence). The CDR3 sequence is 15 residues long. The CDR3 coding sequence is TGTGCCAGTAGTTCTACAGCCGAGACGGGAAACACCATATATTTT. Protein product: CASSSTAETGNTIYF.

The V and J genes are TRBV5-1 and TRBJ2-6, with 9 bases fitting TRBD1. Germline CDR1 reads SGHRS; CDR2 reads YFSETQ. The J segment lost 0 bases and the V segment lost 3 bases, leaving 7 bases of the junction unmatched. The CDR3 sequence is 18 residues long. In nucleotides, the CDR3 is TGCGCCAGCAGCTCTTCGACAGGGGGGGCCTCTGGGGCCAACGTCCTGACTTTC. Protein: CASSSSTGGASGANVLTF.

The chain links TRBV6-5 to TRBJ1-4, with TRBD1 matching 7 bases. CDR1 MNHEY and CDR2 SVGAGI come from the germline V gene. The trim removed 0 bases at V and 5 bases at J, leaving 3 bases unmatched. The CDR3 runs to 15 residues. CDR3 sequence (DNA): TGTGCCAGCAGTTACTCAGGGGGCCCAAATGAAAAACTGTTTTTT. It encodes CASSYSGGPNEKLFF.

The chain couples TRBV2 to TRBJ1-6, with 8 bases lining up with TRBD1. The CDR3 is 15 amino acids. V gave up 4 bases and J gave up 7 bases; unmatched junction bases: 6. The germline V gene encodes CDR1 SNHLY and CDR2 FYNNEI. The DNA for the CDR3 is TGTGCCAGCAGTGGAATAGGACAGGGAAATTCACCCCTCCACTTT. This encodes CASSGIGQGNSPLHF.

The gene calls are TRBV4-3 and TRBJ1-5; possible D gene TRBD1, 5 bases. Germline CDR1 and CDR2: LGHNA and YSLEER. The CDR3 spans 15 residues. The V and J ends lost 1 base and 4 bases respectively, with 11 bases between them. CDR3 amino acids: CASSQVLGGNQPQHF. The CDR3 DNA sequence: TGCGCCAGCAGCCAAGTTCTGGGGGGAAATCAGCCCCAGCATTTT.

The V call is TRBV6-5, the J call TRBJ1-6; a weak D match, TRBD1 (5 bases). With 0 bases removed from V and 7 bases from J, the gap between germline ends came to 10 bases. The germline V gene encodes CDR1 MNHEY and CDR2 SVGAGI. The CDR3 length is 15 residues. Written as DNA, the CDR3 is TGTGCCAGCAGTTACTCGCGACAGCCGAATTCACCCCTCCACTTT. This encodes CASSYSRQPNSPLHF.

CDR3 DNA: TGTGCCACCAGTGAGGTCGGCAGGGGGGTTAGGGCGAACACCGGGGAGCTGTTTTTT. Its translation: CATSEVGRGVRANTGELFF. The chain joins TRBV24-1 to TRBJ2-2, with D perhaps TRBD1 (7 bases). V was shortened by 4 bases and J by 0 bases, with 20 bases between the two germline ends. The germline gives CDR1 KGHDR, CDR2 SFDVKD. This CDR3 contains 19 residues.

This clone was seen a few times. The CDR3, as DNA: TGCGCCAGCAGCCAAGAAATGTCTTGGCAGAACAATGAGCAGTTCTTC. This gives the protein CASSQEMSWQNNEQFF. The rearrangement links TRBV4-3 to TRBJ2-1; D gene uncertain. V was clipped by 0 bases and J by 5 bases, with 14 bases between them. CDR3 size: 16 residues. Per germline, CDR1 LGHNA and CDR2 YSLEER.

The chain has TRBV27 and TRBJ1-5; no definite D call. Trimming removed 5 bases from V and 0 bases from J, with 11 bases in between. The germline V gene encodes CDR1 MNHEY and CDR2 SMNVEV (reference sequence). CDR3 size: 15 residues. Here the CDR3 reads CASSPTEYSNQPQHF. CDR3 bases: TGTGCCAGCAGTCCTACAGAGTATAGCAATCAGCCCCAGCATTTT.

This rearrangement joins TRBV5-4 to TRBJ2-5; D is perhaps TRBD2 (5 bases). Between the trimmed V and J ends, which lost 2 bases and 1 base, there was a span of 9 bases. The germline CDR1 and CDR2 sequences are SGHNT and YYREEE (reference sequence). This CDR3 region has 14 residues. The CDR3 here is CASSFPGSQETQYF. CDR3 nucleotides: TGTGCCAGCAGCTTCCCGGGATCCCAAGAGACCCAGTACTTC. The full variable domain, in which reference TRBV5-4 and TRBJ2-5 provide the parts outside the CDR3, is ETGVTQSPTHLIKTRGQQVTLRCSSQSGHNTVSWYQQALGQGPQFIFQYYREEENGRGNFPPRFSGLQFPNYSSELNVNALELDDSALYLCASSFPGSQETQYFGPGTRLLVL.

This rearrangement joins TRBV11-1 to TRBJ1-1; 8 nucleotides line up with TRBD1. CDR1 SGHAT and CDR2 FQDESV come from the germline V gene (reference sequence). V shed 0 bases and J 4 bases; nucleotides not matched to a gene: 7. The CDR3 runs to 16 residues. CDR3 DNA: TGTGCCAGCAGCTTAGCCCCCGGGACAGGTGTCACTGAAGCTTTCTTT. The encoded protein is CASSLAPGTGVTEAFF. The whole variable domain, filled in from reference TRBV11-1 and TRBJ1-1, reads EAEVAQSPRYKITEKSQAVAFWCDPISGHATLYWYRQILGQGPELLVQFQDESVVDDSQLPKDRFSAERLKGVDSTLKIQPAELGDSAMYLCASSLAPGTGVTEAFFGQGTRLTVV.

The V gene is TRBV28, the J gene TRBJ2-1; the D gene is possibly TRBD2 (5 bases). CDR1 is MDHEN, CDR2 SYDVKM, per germline. The CDR3 has 16 amino acids. Trimming shortened V by 4 bases and J by 5 bases, and 18 bases separated the two germline ends. The CDR3 nucleotides read TGTGCCAGCAGTTCAGACTTCCGAATGGAGGACAATGAGCAGTTCTTC. Translating it yields CASSSDFRMEDNEQFF.

This chain connects TRBV5-1 to TRBJ2-3, with 7 bases lining up with TRBD2. The V gene end was trimmed by 6 bases and the J gene end by 4 bases; junction bases not matched to a gene: 11. Germline CDR1 SGHRS, CDR2 YFSETQ. The CDR3 runs to 15 residues. This CDR3 is CASTTSSGVPDTQYF. The CDR3 coding sequence is TGCGCCAGCACGACCTCTAGCGGCGTGCCAGATACGCAGTATTTT.

This clone was detected a few times. This sequence joins TRBV9 and TRBJ1-5, with 7 nucleotides matching TRBD1. The CDR3 is made up of 14 amino acids. The V segment lost 3 bases and the J segment 3 bases; nucleotides outside the gene matches: 3. Germline loops: CDR1 SGDLS, CDR2 YYNGEE. The CDR3 loop is CASSAQGDNQPQHF. Here the CDR3 DNA reads TGTGCCAGCAGCGCGCAGGGGGACAATCAGCCCCAGCATTTT.

The CDR3, as DNA: TGTGCCTGCCGGACAGGAGAAGGCGGCTACACCTTC. This encodes CACRTGEGGYTF. V usage is TRBV30 and J usage is TRBJ1-2, with 7 bases identical to TRBD1. The germline V gene has CDR1 GTSNPN and CDR2 SVGIG (reference sequence). The V and J ends lost 6 bases and 8 bases, in that order; junction bases with no gene match: 9. The CDR3 spans 12 residues.

This clone has a single count. The chain combines TRBV14 with TRBJ1-2; 8 nucleotides agree with TRBD1. Germline assignment: CDR1 SGHDN and CDR2 FVKESK. CDR3 size: 13 residues. The trim removed 1 base at V and 8 bases at J, leaving 3 bases unmatched. The CDR3 bases are TGTGCCAGCAGCCAAGGGACAGGGTTGGGCTACACCTTC. This encodes CASSQGTGLGYTF.

The V and J genes are TRBV19 and TRBJ2-1; D uncertain. V gave up 5 bases and J gave up 0 bases, with 14 bases separating them. The CDR3 loop spans 16 amino acids. Germline CDR1 LNHDA, CDR2 SQIVND (reference sequence). As DNA, the CDR3 is TGTGCCAGTAGTTCGACTCCTCCAAGCTCCTACAATGAGCAGTTCTTC. Translation: CASSSTPPSSYNEQFF.

Only a few counts were recorded for this clone. The chain combines TRBV7-3 with TRBJ2-2; D might be TRBD2 (7 bases). V lost 3 bases to trimming and J lost 4 bases, with 12 bases between them. Germline lookup yields CDR1 SGHTA and CDR2 FQGTGA. This CDR3 has 15 amino acids. The CDR3: CASSFAGALTGELFF. The CDR3 DNA reads as TGTGCCAGCAGCTTCGCGGGGGCCCTCACCGGGGAGCTGTTTTTT.

This chain uses TRBV11-1 with TRBJ2-1; maybe TRBD2 (5 bases). CDR3 length: 16 residues. Germline V lookup: CDR1 SGHAT, CDR2 FQDESV (reference sequence). V dropped 4 bases and J dropped 0 bases, with 13 bases sitting between them. Here the CDR3 DNA reads TGTGCCAGCAGCTCTACCCCGGGGAGCTCCTACAATGAGCAGTTCTTC. Translating it yields CASSSTPGSSYNEQFF.